This is a list of T cell receptor beta chains from one sample in a study of response to subunit inactivated influenza vaccine. Via MiXCR, TCRdb re-called the RT-PCR reads, giving one row per CDR3 protein. The table records hundreds of thousands of distinct CDR3 sequences, less than 8% of them present only once. Specimen: PBMCs from blood, collected less than 30 months after vaccination. These receptors were taken from a man in his fifties or sixties who received an inactivated influenza vaccine. Both conserved end residues are part of each CDR3. The D gene is left open where the match is weak.

d_gene,j_gene,v_gene,CDR3aa
-,TRBJ2-5,TRBV12-3/TRBV12-4,CASTNWGYQETQYF
-,TRBJ2-1,TRBV12-3/TRBV12-4,CASSRDTEQFF
-,TRBJ2-1,TRBV7-8,CASSLAGEAEFF
-,TRBJ1-1,TRBV12-3/TRBV12-4,CASPGPDSMNTEAFF
-,TRBJ1-6,TRBV6-2/TRBV6-3,CASSSRFFLSLHF
-,TRBJ2-7,TRBV20-1,CSAMDTGTSYEQYF
-,TRBJ1-3,TRBV30,CAWSAGSRGNTIYF
TRBD1,TRBJ1-1,TRBV29-1,CSVDRGKNTEAFF
-,TRBJ1-5,TRBV27,CASSPGRGGNQPQHF
TRBD1,TRBJ2-7,TRBV20-1,CSARQPGQGVEQYF
-,TRBJ2-7,TRBV6-5,CASSHPGSRTYEQYF
-,TRBJ2-3,TRBV7-2,CASSAQGRGDTQYF
TRBD2,TRBJ2-1,TRBV9,CASAPGLAMNEQFF
-,TRBJ2-1,TRBV18,CASSPSHVDEQFF
-,TRBJ1-5,TRBV12-3/TRBV12-4,CASSQTGPNQPQHF
TRBD2,TRBJ2-1,TRBV5-6,CASSSGLALTYNVQFF
-,TRBJ1-1,TRBV20-1,CSALRPDTEAFF
-,TRBJ1-4,TRBV12-3/TRBV12-4,CASTTFGRANEKLFF
-,TRBJ2-7,TRBV18,CASSPQKGYEQYF
TRBD1,TRBJ1-3,TRBV20-1,CSAQDRAPGNTIYF
TRBD2,TRBJ2-3,TRBV24-1,CASAPGTSGGAGTDTQYF
TRBD2,TRBJ2-1,TRBV18,CASSPVVVSGSLGEQFF
-,TRBJ2-7,TRBV12-3/TRBV12-4,CASSFHGTISEQYF
TRBD2,TRBJ2-4,TRBV20-1,CSAYLAGGPTSKNIQYF
-,TRBJ2-5,TRBV15,CATSRDPVETQYF
TRBD2,TRBJ2-7,TRBV12-3/TRBV12-4,CASSLRLGWTSGYEQYF
-,TRBJ2-2,TRBV28,CASSRQVTGELFF
TRBD1,TRBJ2-1,TRBV7-9,CASSLGVGDRGGNEQFF
-,TRBJ1-5,TRBV4-2,CASSQEIGDQPQHF
-,TRBJ2-2,TRBV6-5,CASSYPGWTESKNTGELFF
-,TRBJ2-1,TRBV20-1,CSARSGGDINNEQFF
-,TRBJ2-7,TRBV7-9,CASSLDHYYEQYF
-,TRBJ2-3,TRBV29-1,CSVVGGDVDTQYF
-,TRBJ1-6,TRBV20-1,CSAKRGGNYNSPLHF
-,-,TRBV10-3,CAIKDSNEQYF
TRBD1,TRBJ1-1,TRBV3-1,CASSRTGTNTEAFF
-,TRBJ2-1,TRBV6-2/TRBV6-3,CASSQGRRAEQFF
TRBD1,TRBJ2-7,TRBV6-5,CASSYGVGTVGAQYF
TRBD1,TRBJ2-7,TRBV11-2,CASSFGTGRLLFEQYF
-,TRBJ1-4,TRBV12-3/TRBV12-4,CASSSQAGLNEKLFF
TRBD2,TRBJ2-2,TRBV24-1,CATSASGRIGYTGELFF
-,TRBJ1-2,TRBV20-1,CSASRGYYGYTF
TRBD1,TRBJ1-1,TRBV3-1,CASSQSYRGTEAFF
TRBD2,TRBJ2-5,TRBV20-1,CSARYSGRALETQYF
TRBD1,TRBJ2-7,TRBV7-8,CASSRSGTGGYEQYF